One sample yielded the 26 T cell receptor beta chains listed below, sequenced in a study of blood T cells in healthy people across ages (dated by TCRdb to about 2015). Library prep was done by 5' RACE. This sample was sequenced with an Illumina HiSeq 2500. A second roughly 6 to 12 cycle PCR used a sample-barcoded 5' primer and a J-beta primer mix. TCRdb ran its own pipeline on the public reads, namely fastp trimming at Q25 and MiXCR clone calling, and kept in-frame beta chains. Rows merge per CDR3 protein into single entries with the most common DNA and genes. In this sample the table shows approximately 730,000 distinct CDR3 sequences, approximately 55% of which occur a single time. The ten largest account for about two fifths of the sample. Input material: blood. The receptors derive from a man older than 75 in good health.

This chain uses TRBV4-1 with TRBJ2-7, with D possibly being TRBD1 (6 bases). V dropped 3 bases and J dropped 3 bases, with 15 bases sitting between them. The CDR3 is made up of 15 amino acids. CDR1 is MGHRA, CDR2 YSYEKL, per germline. The CDR3 loop reads CASSQVEDRFYEQYF. CDR3 sequence (DNA): TGCGCCAGCAGCCAGGTTGAAGACAGGTTCTACGAGCAGTACTTC.

This clonotype occurred a few times. The J gene is TRBJ2-5, the V gene TRBV6-5, with D possibly TRBD2 on 6 matching bases. The CDR3 has 16 amino acids. Looked up from germline, CDR1 is MNHEY and CDR2 is SVGAGI. V lost 7 bases to trimming and J lost 5 bases, with 23 bases between them. The CDR3 DNA is TGTGCCAGCAACCACAGGCGAACCGGGACTCGGGAGACCCAGTACTTC. Translation gives CASNHRRTGTRETQYF.

This clonotype has only a few counts. The chain joins TRBV5-1 to TRBJ2-3; 8 positions agree with TRBD2. Germline V CDR1 and CDR2: SGHRS, YFSETQ. V dropped 4 bases and J dropped 5; count of bases not matched to a gene: 6. CDR3 length: 14 amino acids. Here the CDR3 DNA reads TGCGCCAGCAGCCCGGCGGGAGGTCGAGATACGCAGTATTTT. This translates into CASSPAGGRDTQYF. Combining the CDR3 with reference TRBV5-1 and TRBJ2-3 gives the whole variable domain KAGVTQTPRYLIKTRGQQVTLSCSPISGHRSVSWYQQTPGQGLQFLFEYFSETQRNKGNFPGRFSGRQFSNSRSEMNVSTLELGDSALYLCASSPAGGRDTQYFGPGTRLTVL.

V usage is TRBV25-1 and J usage is TRBJ1-1; maybe TRBD1 (5 bases). Germline V gene data show CDR1 as MGHDK and CDR2 as SYGVNS. CDR3 length: 11 amino acids. V was shortened by 10 bases and J by 4 bases, with 10 bases between the two germline ends. The DNA of the CDR3 is TGTGCCACCAGGGACGTCACTGAAGCTTTCTTT. Its protein is CATRDVTEAFF.

This rearrangement joins TRBV12-3 or TRBV12-4 to TRBJ1-1, with D possibly matching TRBD1 (5 bases). CDR3 length: 17 residues. Trimming pared 2 bases from V and 5 bases from J, leaving 21 bases between. The CDR3 DNA reads TGTGCCAGCAGTTTACCTGGATGGGCCAGGGTGGGGACTGAAGCTTTCTTT. Amino acid sequence: CASSLPGWARVGTEAFF.

This clonotype has a count of ten or more. The CDR3 sequence is CSVEVPGLFF. The CDR3 DNA is TGCAGCGTTGAAGTGCCAGGTTTGTTCTTC. The rearrangement uses TRBV29-1 and TRBJ2-1; D call uncertain. Germline loops: CDR1 SQVTM, CDR2 ANQGSEA. The CDR3 is 10 amino acids. V gave up 1 base and J gave up 15 bases, with 10 bases separating them.

This clonotype turned up a few times. The rearrangement joins TRBV7-2 to TRBJ1-1, with D perhaps TRBD1 (5 bases). The CDR3 extends over 13 amino acids. Germline assignment: CDR1 SGHTA and CDR2 FQGNSA. Trimming removed 5 bases from V and 4 bases from J, with 11 bases in between. CDR3 protein: CASSLGASTEAFF. Written as DNA, the CDR3 is TGTGCCAGCAGCCTAGGGGCGAGCACTGAAGCTTTCTTT.

This chain joins TRBV5-1 and TRBJ2-7; D may be TRBD1 (6 bases). V gave up 3 bases and J gave up 6 bases, with 19 bases separating them. This CDR3 is built from 15 residues. Germline V gene lookup returns CDR1 SGHRS and CDR2 YFSETQ. CDR3: CASSWGQGTEFEQYF. CDR3 DNA: TGCGCCAGCAGCTGGGGGCAGGGGACGGAGTTCGAGCAGTACTTC.

This chain links TRBV6-1 with TRBJ1-5, with D perhaps TRBD1 (6 bases). Trimming shortened V by 8 bases and J by 3 bases, and 14 bases separated the two germline ends. Germline V CDR1 and CDR2: MNHNS, SASEGT. The CDR3 sequence is 14 residues long. The CDR3 spells CASPSAGDNQPQHF. The CDR3, as DNA: TGTGCCAGCCCATCGGCAGGGGACAATCAGCCCCAGCATTTT.

The rearrangement links TRBV18 to TRBJ2-5; TRBD1 agrees at 10 bases. This CDR3 is 15 amino acids long. With V trimmed by 4 bases and J by 11 bases, 13 bases remained unmatched. CDR1 and CDR2 (germline): KGHSH, LQKENI. This CDR3 is CASSLSGTGVNEQYF. For the CDR3, the DNA is TGTGCCAGCTCACTTTCCGGGACAGGGGTCAATGAGCAGTACTTC. Using reference TRBV18 and TRBJ2-5 for the parts outside the CDR3, the full variable domain is NAGVMQNPRHLVRRRGQEARLRCSPMKGHSHVYWYRQLPEEGLKFMVYLQKENIIDESGMPKERFSAEFPKEGPSILRIQQVVRGDSAAYFCASSLSGTGVNEQYFGPGTRLLVL.

J is TRBJ2-7 and V is TRBV6-5; the D gene could be TRBD1 or TRBD2 (5 bases each). The V and J ends lost 2 bases and 0 bases respectively, with 20 bases between them. Germline V lookup: CDR1 MNHEY, CDR2 SVGAGI. This CDR3 has 18 residues. CDR3 in DNA: TGTGCCAGCAGTTACGGGATCGGGGACGTCGCGAGCTCCTACGAGCAGTACTTC. Amino acid sequence: CASSYGIGDVASSYEQYF.

This clonotype was detected a few times. CDR3 coding DNA: TGTGCCAGCCGGGAGAGCAGATACGCGTATTTT. Residues: CASRESRYAYF. This rearrangement joins TRBV6-2 or TRBV6-3 to TRBJ2-3; perhaps TRBD2 as D (6 bases). Trimming left V 8 bases short and J 14 bases short, with 17 bases between. This CDR3 spans 11 amino acids. The germline V gene has CDR1 MNHEY and CDR2 SVGEGT.

This chain uses TRBV5-5 with TRBJ1-2; a weak D match, TRBD1 (6 bases). CDR1 SGHKS and CDR2 YYEKEE come from the germline V gene (reference sequence). The length of the CDR3 is 14 residues. Deletions cut 4 bases from V and 5 bases from J, with 15 bases between. The CDR3 nucleotides read TGTGCCAGCAGCGCCCAGGGGAGGCTGTATGGCTACACCTTC. Its protein product is CASSAQGRLYGYTF. The complete variable domain, with remaining parts taken from reference TRBV5-5 and TRBJ1-2, reads DAGVTQSPTHLIKTRGQQVTLRCSPISGHKSVSWYQQVLGQGPQFIFQYYEKEERGRGNFPDRFSARQFPNYSSELNVNALLLGDSALYLCASSAQGRLYGYTFGSGTRLTVV.

This chain uses TRBV12-3 or TRBV12-4 with TRBJ2-4; TRBD2 aligns across 9 bases. V shed 4 bases, J shed 0 bases, and the junction held 19 bases outside the gene matches. The CDR3 runs to 21 residues. The CDR3 here is CASSSSPNRVAGDIAKNIQYF. The CDR3 DNA is TGTGCCAGCAGTTCCTCTCCAAACCGGGTAGCGGGAGATATAGCCAAAAACATTCAGTACTTC.

This rearrangement joins TRBV7-2 to TRBJ2-4, with TRBD2 matching over 13 bases. CDR1 and CDR2 (germline): SGHTA, FQGNSA. The CDR3 sequence is 15 residues long. V lost 3 bases and J lost 13; bases outside the gene matches: 9. The CDR3 sequence: CASSFVTSGGGIQYF. The CDR3 nucleotides read TGTGCCAGCAGCTTCGTAACTAGCGGGGGGGGTATCCAGTACTTC.

J is TRBJ2-3 and V is TRBV21-1; TRBD2, the D gene given by the table, was not confirmed from the DNA. TRBV21-1 is a pseudogene. This CDR3 has 15 residues. The CDR3 region is CASSIPGPKHRYAYF. DNA of the CDR3: TGTGCCAGCAGCATACCGGGCCCCAAGCACAGATACGCGTATTTT.

V gene TRBV28 combines with J gene TRBJ2-5; D might be TRBD2 (6 bases). V gave up 2 bases and J gave up 4 bases, with 11 bases separating them. Germline values: CDR1 MDHEN, CDR2 SYDVKM. CDR3 length equals 14 residues. The CDR3 reads CASSLGGIPETQYF. The CDR3 DNA follows: TGTGCCAGCAGTTTAGGCGGGATCCCAGAGACCCAGTACTTC.

The CDR3 reads CASSRSAGSYTGELFF. Written as DNA, the CDR3 is TGTGCCAGCAGCCGCTCTGCCGGGAGTTACACCGGGGAGCTGTTTTTT. The rearrangement uses TRBV3-1 and TRBJ2-2; TRBD2 might be the D (6 bases). Trimming cost V 4 bases and J 3 bases, with 15 bases left between them. The CDR3 length is 16 residues. Looked up from germline, CDR1 is LGHDT and CDR2 is YNNKEL (reference sequence).

V is TRBV4-1 and J is TRBJ2-3, with 11 bases fitting TRBD2. With 0 bases clipped from V and 5 bases from J, the junction kept 7 bases outside the gene matches. Germline-derived CDR1 and CDR2 are MGHRA and YSYEKL. The CDR3 has 17 amino acids. CDR3 in amino acids: CASSQDWLAGGQDTQYF. The CDR3 bases are TGCGCCAGCAGCCAAGATTGGCTAGCGGGGGGTCAAGATACGCAGTATTTT.

This clonotype showed up just once. The chain uses TRBV29-1 and TRBJ2-5; 11 nucleotides agree with TRBD1. The germline CDR1 and CDR2 sequences are SQVTM and ANQGSEA. The CDR3 loop spans 12 amino acids. With V trimmed by 7 bases and J by 4 bases, 2 bases remained unmatched. DNA for the CDR3: TGCAGCGCGGACAGGGGGCGAGAGACCCAGTACTTC. It encodes CSADRGRETQYF.

This clonotype was observed a few times. The rearrangement links TRBV20-1 to TRBJ2-5; D is perhaps TRBD2 (6 bases). Germline V lookup: CDR1 DFQATT, CDR2 SNEGSKA (reference sequence). The CDR3 contains 15 residues. Trimming removed 0 bases from V and 3 bases from J, with 14 bases in between. The CDR3 coding sequence is TGCAGTGCTAGAGATGAAAATGCGGGGAAAGAGACCCAGTACTTC. Translation: CSARDENAGKETQYF.

The chain combines TRBV5-1 with TRBJ2-7, with TRBD2 as a possible D gene (5 bases). From germline, CDR1 is SGHRS and CDR2 YFSETQ. The CDR3 runs to 15 residues. The V gene lost 3 bases and the J gene lost 1 base, with 14 bases spanning the gap. CDR3 residues: CASSSSSGPSYEQYF. The CDR3 bases are TGCGCCAGCAGCTCGTCGAGCGGTCCTTCCTACGAGCAGTACTTC.

The chain has TRBV5-1 and TRBJ2-7; TRBD2 is a possible D gene (6 bases). V was cut by 0 bases and J by 3 bases, with 10 bases left in between. The CDR3 is 14 residues long. Germline V gene data show CDR1 as SGHRS and CDR2 as YFSETQ. In DNA form, the CDR3 reads TGCGCCAGCAGCTTGGGCGGGGTTGACTACGAGCAGTACTTC. Amino acids: CASSLGGVDYEQYF. Full variable domain (remainder filled in from reference TRBV5-1 and TRBJ2-7): KAGVTQTPRYLIKTRGQQVTLSCSPISGHRSVSWYQQTPGQGLQFLFEYFSETQRNKGNFPGRFSGRQFSNSRSEMNVSTLELGDSALYLCASSLGGVDYEQYFGPGTRLTVT.

The CDR3 nucleotides are TGTGCCAGCACGGCGCCAAGCTCCTACAATGAGCAGTTCTTC. Translated, it gives CASTAPSSYNEQFF. V usage is TRBV13 and J usage is TRBJ2-1; D not certain. Per the germline V gene, CDR1 is PRHDT and CDR2 is FYEKMQ (reference sequence). The CDR3 loop spans 14 amino acids. V was shortened by 7 bases and J by 0 bases, with 10 bases between the two germline ends.

In this sample, this clonotype turned up a few times. The rearrangement uses TRBV5-1 and TRBJ2-3; 9 positions agree with TRBD2. The CDR3 extends over 17 amino acids. Germline lookup yields CDR1 SGHRS and CDR2 YFSETQ. V trimming: 4 bases; J trimming: 3 bases; junction bases outside the gene matches: 12. CDR3 in amino acids: CASSRAGLALATDTQYF. For the CDR3, the DNA is TGCGCCAGCAGCCGCGCGGGACTAGCCCTTGCAACAGATACGCAGTATTTT.

In its sample, this clonotype was seen a few times. The chain has TRBV7-9 and TRBJ1-4, with 8 bases that match TRBD1. CDR1 is SEHNR, CDR2 FQNEAQ, per germline (reference sequence). This CDR3 is 17 amino acids long. J gave up 4 bases and V 1 base, and 8 bases lay outside the gene matches. In nucleotides, the CDR3 is TGTGCCAGCAGCTTAGACCGCCGGACAGGGTTTAATGAAAAACTGTTTTTT. It codes for CASSLDRRTGFNEKLFF. Filled out from reference TRBV7-9 and TRBJ1-4, the complete variable domain reads DTGVSQNPRHKITKRGQNVTFRCDPISEHNRLYWYRQTLGQGPEFLTYFQNEAQLEKSRLLSDRFSAERPKGSFSTLEIQRTEQGDSAMYLCASSLDRRTGFNEKLFFGSGTQLSVL.